This TCR beta chain was profiled in a study of cytomegalovirus exposure and HLA in healthy donors. Overall study results and limits: Immune exposure information available was restricted to CMV serostatus. Later findings reportedly placed an Asian-associated ancestry cluster below the roughly 700-donor mean for N-insertions. Within an earlier analysis, most TCR beta V segments proved productive either about 90% or about 30% of the time.

The PCR employed 60 Vbeta primers together with 13 Jbeta primers. The repertoire was sequenced with immunoSEQ multiplex PCR; TCRdb's copy has only in-frame clones and lacks some. The data contain over 200,000 clones, more than 65% of them singletons. Regarding this clone: Its antigen is not identified.

This CDR3 is 15 amino acids long. The germline CDR1 and CDR2 sequences are MDHEN and SYDVKM. Trimming pared 7 bases from V and 1 base from J, leaving 14 bases between. The rearrangement links TRBV28 to TRBJ2-1; TRBD2 is a possible D gene (5 bases). This TCR was recovered from a woman in her twenties or thirties in good health and CMV-seronegative. The sequenced sample consisted of PBMCs. CDR3: CASTKQLGSYNEQFF. CDR3 in DNA: TGTGCCAGCACTAAACAACTAGGTTCCTACAATGAGCAGTTCTTC.